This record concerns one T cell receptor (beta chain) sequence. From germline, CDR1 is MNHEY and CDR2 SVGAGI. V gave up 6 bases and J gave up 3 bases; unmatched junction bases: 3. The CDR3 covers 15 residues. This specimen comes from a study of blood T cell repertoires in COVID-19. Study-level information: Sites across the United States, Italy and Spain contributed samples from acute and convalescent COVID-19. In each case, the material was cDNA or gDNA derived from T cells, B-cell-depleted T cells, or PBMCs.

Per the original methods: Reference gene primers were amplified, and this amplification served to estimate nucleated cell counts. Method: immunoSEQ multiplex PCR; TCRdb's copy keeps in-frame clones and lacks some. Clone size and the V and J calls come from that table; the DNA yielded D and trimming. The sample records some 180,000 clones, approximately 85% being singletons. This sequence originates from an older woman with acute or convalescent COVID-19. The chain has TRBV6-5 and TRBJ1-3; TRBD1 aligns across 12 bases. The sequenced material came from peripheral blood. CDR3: CASRGQGAYGNTIYF. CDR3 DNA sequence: TGTGCCAGCAGGGGACAGGGGGCTTATGGAAACACCATATATTTT.